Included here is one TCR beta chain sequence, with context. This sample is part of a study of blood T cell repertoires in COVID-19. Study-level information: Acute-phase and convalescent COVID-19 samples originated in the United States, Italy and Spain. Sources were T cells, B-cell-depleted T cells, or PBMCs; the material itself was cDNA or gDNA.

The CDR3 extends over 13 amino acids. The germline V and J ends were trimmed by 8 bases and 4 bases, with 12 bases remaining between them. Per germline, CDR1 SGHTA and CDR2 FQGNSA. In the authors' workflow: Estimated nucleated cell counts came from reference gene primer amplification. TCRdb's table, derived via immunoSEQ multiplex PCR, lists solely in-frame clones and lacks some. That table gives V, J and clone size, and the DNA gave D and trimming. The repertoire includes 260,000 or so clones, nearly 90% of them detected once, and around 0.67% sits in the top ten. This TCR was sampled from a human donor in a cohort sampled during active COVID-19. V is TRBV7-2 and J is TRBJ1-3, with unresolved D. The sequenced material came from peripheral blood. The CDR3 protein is CASSGPGGNTIYF. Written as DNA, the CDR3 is TGTGCCAGCTCGGGTCCTGGCGGAAACACCATATATTTT.